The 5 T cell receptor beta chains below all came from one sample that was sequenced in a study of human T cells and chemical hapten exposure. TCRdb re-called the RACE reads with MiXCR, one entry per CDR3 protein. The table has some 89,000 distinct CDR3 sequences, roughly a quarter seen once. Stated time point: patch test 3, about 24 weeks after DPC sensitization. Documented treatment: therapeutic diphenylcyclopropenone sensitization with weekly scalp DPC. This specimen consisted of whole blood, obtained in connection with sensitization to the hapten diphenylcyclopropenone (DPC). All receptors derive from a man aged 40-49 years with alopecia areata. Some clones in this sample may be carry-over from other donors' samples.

The CDR3 region is CASSPNLAASTDTQYF. Here the CDR3 DNA reads TGTGCCAGCAGTCCCAACCTTGCGGCTAGCACAGATACGCAGTATTTT. The chain links TRBV28 to TRBJ2-3, with D unresolved. V was pared by 5 bases and J by 0 bases, with 15 bases between. The CDR3 covers 16 residues. Germline CDR1 reads MDHEN; CDR2 reads SYDVKM. Complete variable domain (other parts from reference TRBV28 and TRBJ2-3): DVKVTQSSRYLVKRTGEKVFLECVQDMDHENMFWYRQDPGLGLRLIYFSYDVKMKEKGDIPEGYSVSREKKERFSLILESASTNQTSMYLCASSPNLAASTDTQYFGPGTRLTVL.

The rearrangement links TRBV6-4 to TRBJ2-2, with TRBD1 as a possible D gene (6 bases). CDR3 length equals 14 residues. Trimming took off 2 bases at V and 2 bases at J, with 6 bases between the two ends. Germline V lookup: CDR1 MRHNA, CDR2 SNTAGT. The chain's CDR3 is CASSDGTNTGELFF. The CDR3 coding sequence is TGTGCCAGCAGTGACGGGACAAACACCGGGGAGCTGTTTTTT.

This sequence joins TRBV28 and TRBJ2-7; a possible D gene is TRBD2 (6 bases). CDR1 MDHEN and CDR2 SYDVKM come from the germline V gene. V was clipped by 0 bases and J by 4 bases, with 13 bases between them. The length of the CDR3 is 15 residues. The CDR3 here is CASSLWERVKYEQYF. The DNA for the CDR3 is TGTGCCAGCAGTTTATGGGAGCGGGTCAAATACGAGCAGTACTTC.

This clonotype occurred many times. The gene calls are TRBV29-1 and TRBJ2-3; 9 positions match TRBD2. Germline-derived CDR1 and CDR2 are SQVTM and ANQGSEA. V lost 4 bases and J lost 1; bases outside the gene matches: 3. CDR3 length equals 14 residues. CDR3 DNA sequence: TGCAGCGTTGGAATAGCGGGAGGCACAGATACGCAGTATTTT. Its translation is CSVGIAGGTDTQYF.

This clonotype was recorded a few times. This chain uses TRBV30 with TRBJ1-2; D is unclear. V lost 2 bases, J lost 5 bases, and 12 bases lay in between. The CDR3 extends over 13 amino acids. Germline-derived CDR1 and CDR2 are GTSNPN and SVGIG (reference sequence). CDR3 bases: TGTGCCTGGAGTCCCGGGTCGGTTTATGGCTACACCTTC. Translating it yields CAWSPGSVYGYTF.